The 14 T cell receptor beta chains below come from one sample, sequenced in a study of T-cell memory formation after mild COVID-19. A single record per CDR3 protein comes from TCRdb applying MiXCR to the 5' RACE reads. The sample shows 450,000 to 650,000 distinct CDR3 sequences, 20% to 25% of them seen only once. Sequencing was performed on PBMCs or a T cell subset sorted from them (not recorded which). Receptors originate from an adult woman who had mild COVID-19 (a few samples of this study predate the infection). Cell type and time point are not known.

This rearrangement joins TRBV5-1 to TRBJ1-4; 8 positions match TRBD1. J gave up 10 bases and V 1 base, and 9 bases lay outside the gene matches. CDR1 SGHRS and CDR2 YFSETQ come from the germline V gene. The CDR3 is made up of 15 amino acids. CDR3 in amino acids: CASSLTAGGLGKLFF. The CDR3 DNA follows: TGCGCCAGCAGCTTGACGGCAGGGGGCTTGGGAAAACTGTTTTTT.

A few counts support this clonotype. This chain joins TRBV5-1 and TRBJ1-4; 8 bases are a match to TRBD1. V shed 3 bases, J shed 3 bases, and the junction held 4 bases outside the gene matches. The CDR3 contains 15 residues. The germline V gene has CDR1 SGHRS and CDR2 YFSETQ. The DNA of the CDR3 is TGCGCCAGCAGCTCCCAGACAGGGGCTAATGAAAAACTGTTTTTT. This sequence encodes CASSSQTGANEKLFF. Variable domain in full (rest from reference TRBV5-1 and TRBJ1-4): KAGVTQTPRYLIKTRGQQVTLSCSPISGHRSVSWYQQTPGQGLQFLFEYFSETQRNKGNFPGRFSGRQFSNSRSEMNVSTLELGDSALYLCASSSQTGANEKLFFGSGTQLSVL.

The chain employs TRBV12-5 and TRBJ2-7; a possible D gene is TRBD2 (6 bases). Germline V CDR1 and CDR2: LGHNT, FRNRAP. This CDR3 spans 17 amino acids. The V end lost 1 base, the J end lost 2 bases, and 18 bases lay between the germline ends. The DNA of the CDR3 is TGTGCTAGTGGTTTGGCGCTCGAATTAGGGAGGCCCTACGAGCAGTACTTC. This translates into CASGLALELGRPYEQYF.

V and J are TRBV5-1 and TRBJ1-1, with 8 bases that match TRBD1. V lost 6 bases and J lost 3; bases outside the gene matches: 10. Germline V gene sequence: CDR1 SGHRS, CDR2 YFSETQ. This CDR3 spans 15 amino acids. The CDR3 loop is CASTLMTGAHTEAFF. In DNA form, the CDR3 reads TGCGCCAGCACCCTGATGACAGGGGCTCACACTGAAGCTTTCTTT.

This clonotype was counted between two and nine times. The chain employs TRBV4-3 and TRBJ2-7; 9 bases match TRBD2. Germline V gene data show CDR1 as LGHNA and CDR2 as YSLEER. Trimming removed 3 bases from V and 3 bases from J; junction bases left unmatched: 9. The CDR3 has 16 residues. The CDR3 here is CASSQTTSGASYEQYF. CDR3 in DNA: TGCGCCAGCAGCCAGACGACTAGCGGAGCTAGCTACGAGCAGTACTTC.

The chain joins TRBV7-2 to TRBJ1-6; 7 nucleotides agree with TRBD1. The germline CDR1 and CDR2 sequences are SGHTA and FQGNSA. The V gene end was trimmed by 2 bases and the J gene end by 10 bases; junction bases not matched to a gene: 8. CDR3 length equals 15 residues. CDR3 sequence: CASSLYQGVGSPLHF. The CDR3, as DNA: TGTGCCAGCAGCTTATACCAGGGGGTTGGGTCACCCCTCCACTTT.

The gene calls are TRBV19 and TRBJ2-3, with D unresolved. From germline, CDR1 is LNHDA and CDR2 SQIVND (reference sequence). The CDR3 consists of 13 residues. With 5 bases removed from V and 1 base from J, the gap between germline ends came to 7 bases. CDR3 DNA sequence: TGTGCCAGTAGTTCAGCTCGCACAGATACGCAGTATTTT. It codes for CASSSARTDTQYF.

This clonotype was counted a few times. DNA of the CDR3: TGTGCCAGCAGCCGAATAGCGGGATGGGGGCCCAATGAGCAGTTCTTC. Translation: CASSRIAGWGPNEQFF. The chain is built from TRBV11-2 and TRBJ2-1; 8 nucleotides agree with TRBD2. Per germline, CDR1 SGHAT and CDR2 FQNNGV. The junction had 12 bases not matched to a gene; V was cut back by 5 bases and J by 6 bases. The CDR3 runs 16 residues.

This chain connects TRBV15 to TRBJ2-5, with D perhaps matching TRBD1 (5 bases). This CDR3 spans 14 amino acids. The V end was cut by 5 bases, the J end by 2 bases, with 12 bases between. Germline V gene data show CDR1 as LNHNV and CDR2 as YYDKDF (reference sequence). CDR3 coding DNA: TGTGCCACCAGCCCCTGGACAAGACAAGAGACCCAGTACTTC. Protein sequence: CATSPWTRQETQYF.

This clonotype was detected only a few times. This chain connects TRBV6-6 to TRBJ1-1; D gene uncertain. V lost 8 bases and J lost 2, with 6 bases in between. Looked up from germline, CDR1 is MNHNY and CDR2 is SVGAGI (reference sequence). This CDR3 is 11 amino acids long. The CDR3 DNA reads as TGTGCCAGCGGGTTCAACACTGAAGCTTTCTTT. Translation gives CASGFNTEAFF.

This clonotype appeared a few times. V gene TRBV2 combines with J gene TRBJ2-7; D might be TRBD1 (5 bases). The V and J ends lost 9 bases and 3 bases respectively, with 15 bases between them. CDR1 and CDR2 from the germline V gene are SNHLY and FYNNEI. The length of the CDR3 is 13 residues. The CDR3, as DNA: TGTGCCAGAAGTAAAGGGGATTACTACGAGCAGTACTTC. It is translated as CARSKGDYYEQYF.

The chain has TRBV7-2 and TRBJ2-2, with a weak D call TRBD2 (6 bases). Trimming removed 7 bases from V and 4 bases from J, with 13 bases in between. CDR1 is SGHTA, CDR2 FQGNSA, per germline. This CDR3 has 14 amino acids. In nucleotides, the CDR3 is TGTGCCAGCACCTCGACTAGTGGCACCGGGGAGCTGTTTTTT. Its translation is CASTSTSGTGELFF.

This clonotype was observed a few times. The rearrangement links TRBV6-2 or TRBV6-3 to TRBJ2-3; 13 bases map to TRBD2. CDR3 length equals 14 residues. V was clipped by 5 bases and J by 11 bases; unmatched bases: 7. In germline, CDR1 is MNHEY, CDR2 SVGEGT. CDR3 sequence: CASSQTSGRSKQYF. As DNA, the CDR3 is TGTGCCAGCAGTCAGACTAGCGGGAGGTCCAAGCAGTATTTT.

The chain joins TRBV12-3 or TRBV12-4 to TRBJ1-6, with D possibly matching TRBD1 (5 bases). V was clipped by 2 bases and J by 9 bases, with 23 bases between them. The CDR3 is 18 residues long. In DNA form, the CDR3 reads TGTGCCAGCAGTTTACATAGCCCGTTCTCGGGGGAGGGTTCACCCCTCCACTTT. Its translation is CASSLHSPFSGEGSPLHF.